Presented here are 10 T cell receptor beta chains from one specimen sequenced in a study of cytomegalovirus exposure and HLA in healthy donors. The PCR employed 60 Vbeta primers together with 13 Jbeta primers. Some clones are missing from TCRdb's copy, which holds only in-frame ones; the method was immunoSEQ multiplex PCR. The top ten hold around 0.99% of the sample, which has roughly 200,000 clones, around 90% seen once. The sample was PBMCs. The receptor set was obtained from a boy between 2 and 15 years old in good health and CMV-seronegative.

The CDR3 loop is CASSIGLAGVYEQYF. The DNA for the CDR3 is TGCGCCAGCAGCATCGGACTAGCGGGGGTCTACGAGCAGTACTTC. This chain connects TRBV5-1 to TRBJ2-5, with 13 bases matching TRBD2. The assigned J gene may be wrong: the sequence end matches TRBJ2-7 better. The CDR3 runs 15 residues. Germline loops: CDR1 SGHRS, CDR2 YFSETQ.

This clone has a handful of counts. The chain recombines TRBV5-6 with TRBJ2-7; 8 nucleotides agree with TRBD1. After removal of 4 bases from V and 3 bases from J, the junction contained 9 bases not matched to a gene. Germline CDR1 and CDR2: SGHDT and YYEEEE. The CDR3 consists of 15 residues. CDR3 DNA: TGTGCCAGCAGCCCAACAGGGGGAAATAACTACGAGCAGTACTTC. Protein: CASSPTGGNNYEQYF. The full variable domain, completed using reference TRBV5-6 and TRBJ2-7, is DAGVTQSPTHLIKTRGQQVTLRCSPKSGHDTVSWYQQALGQGPQFIFQYYEEEERQRGNFPDRFSGHQFPNYSSELNVNALLLGDSALYLCASSPTGGNNYEQYFGPGTRLTVT.

The chain uses TRBV27 and TRBJ2-4; 11 bases align to TRBD1. There are 14 residues in the CDR3. Per the germline V gene, CDR1 is MNHEY and CDR2 is SMNVEV (reference sequence). The junction had 5 bases not matched to a gene; V was cut back by 6 bases and J by 7 bases. CDR3 in amino acids: CASSLRTGGNIQYF. The CDR3, as DNA: TGTGCCAGCAGCCTCAGGACAGGGGGCAACATTCAGTACTTC.

The genes are TRBV28 and TRBJ1-2, with 7 bases identical to TRBD1. The V gene's germline CDR1 is MDHEN and CDR2 SYDVKM. V lost 4 bases, J lost 7 bases, and 3 bases stayed unmatched. The CDR3 loop spans 12 amino acids. The CDR3 protein is CASSYRGAGYTF. The CDR3 region has the DNA TGTGCCAGCAGTTACAGGGGCGCTGGCTACACCTTC.

V usage is TRBV6-5 and J usage is TRBJ1-5; D perhaps matches TRBD1 (6 bases). V was trimmed by 5 bases and J by 6 bases, leaving 14 bases between them. CDR1 and CDR2 from the germline V gene are MNHEY and SVGAGI. The CDR3 is 14 residues long. The CDR3 DNA reads as TGTGCCAGCAGTGAAGGGAGGGGGGGTCAGCCCCAGCATTTT. Translating gives CASSEGRGGQPQHF.

This clone was detected only once. This chain joins TRBV10-3 and TRBJ1-1; 8 nucleotides align to TRBD1. CDR1 is ENHRY, CDR2 SYGVKD, per germline. The length of the CDR3 is 16 residues. The J segment lost 1 base and the V segment lost 0 bases, leaving 4 bases of the junction unmatched. CDR3 protein: CAISESPGGGNTEAFF. CDR3 coding DNA: TGTGCCATCAGTGAGTCCCCAGGGGGCGGGAACACTGAAGCTTTCTTT.

This clone occurred once. Here the CDR3 reads CASSTGLPGGELFF. The CDR3 DNA reads as TGTGCCAGCAGTACCGGACTCCCCGGCGGGGAGCTGTTTTTT. This chain connects TRBV27 to TRBJ2-2; maybe TRBD2 (5 bases). The CDR3 consists of 14 residues. Germline lookup yields CDR1 MNHEY and CDR2 SMNVEV (reference sequence). Trimming took off 5 bases at V and 7 bases at J, with 14 bases between the two ends.

This clone has a handful of counts. The CDR3 coding sequence is TGTGCCAGCAGTACAACCTCGGGTATTAACGAGCAGTACTTC. Amino acid sequence: CASSTTSGINEQYF. This chain joins TRBV27 and TRBJ2-7; no definite D call. Deletions cut 5 bases from V and 5 bases from J, with 16 bases between. Germline CDR1 reads MNHEY; CDR2 reads SMNVEV (reference sequence). This CDR3 contains 14 residues.

The CDR3 region is CASRGQINTGELFF. For the CDR3, the DNA is TGTGCCAGCAGGGGACAGATCAACACCGGGGAGCTGTTTTTT. V gene TRBV6-1 combines with J gene TRBJ2-2, with 7 bases matching TRBD1. The CDR3 runs 14 residues. Unmatched junction bases numbered 3, after V lost 6 bases and J lost 2 bases. Per the germline V gene, CDR1 is MNHNS and CDR2 is SASEGT.

The V gene is TRBV28, the J gene TRBJ1-1; D is uncertain. The CDR3 consists of 14 residues. With 2 bases removed from V and 5 bases from J, the gap between germline ends came to 12 bases. Germline lookup yields CDR1 MDHEN and CDR2 SYDVKM. CDR3 residues: CASSLVRGETEAFF. The CDR3 nucleotides read TGTGCCAGCAGTTTAGTGCGGGGAGAGACTGAAGCTTTCTTT.